Here is one T cell receptor beta chain with its context. The target antigen is unknown. The record originates from a study of beta chain features in type 1 diabetes. Study-level points and caveats: For patients, the naive, central memory and Treg TCRB repertoires appeared more alike than for healthy donors. All four CD4+ subsets of Type 1 diabetes patients contained TCRB CDR3s that were moderately but significantly shorter. The study left unresolved whether HLA type influences TCRB rearrangement.

The CDR3 contains 14 residues. Trimming took 3 bases from V and 0 from J, leaving 6 bases between them. Germline V gene lookup returns CDR1 MNHEY and CDR2 SMNVEV (reference sequence). The whole isolated RNA underwent reverse transcription, so sequencing captured expressed TCRB transcripts. Repertoires were generated with immunoSEQ multiplex PCR, while TCRdb's copy carries only in-frame clones and drops some. The top ten clones hold 0.04% of a sample with some 640,000 clones, more than 12% of them seen once. This chain uses TRBV27 with TRBJ1-5, with unresolved D. This TCR derives from a man between 18 and 35 years old with type 1 diabetes. The specimen was naive CD4+ T cells from blood. The CDR3 protein is CASSFLDSNQPQHF. The CDR3 DNA sequence: TGTGCCAGCAGTTTTTTAGATAGCAATCAGCCCCAGCATTTT.